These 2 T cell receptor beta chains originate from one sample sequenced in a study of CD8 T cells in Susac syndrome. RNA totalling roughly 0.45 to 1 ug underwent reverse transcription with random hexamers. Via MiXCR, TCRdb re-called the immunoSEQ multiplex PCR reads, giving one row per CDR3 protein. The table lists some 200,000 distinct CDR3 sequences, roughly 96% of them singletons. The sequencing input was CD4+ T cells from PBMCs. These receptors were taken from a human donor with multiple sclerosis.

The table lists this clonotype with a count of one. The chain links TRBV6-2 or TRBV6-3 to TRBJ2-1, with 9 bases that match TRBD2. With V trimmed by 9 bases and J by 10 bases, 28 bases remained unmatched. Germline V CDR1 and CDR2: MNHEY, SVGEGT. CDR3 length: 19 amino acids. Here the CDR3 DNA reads TGTGCCAGGAAACTACTTCTCCTTTATAGCGGGAGTCGAGGTAGGGAGCAGTTCTTC. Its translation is CARKLLLLYSGSRGREQFF.

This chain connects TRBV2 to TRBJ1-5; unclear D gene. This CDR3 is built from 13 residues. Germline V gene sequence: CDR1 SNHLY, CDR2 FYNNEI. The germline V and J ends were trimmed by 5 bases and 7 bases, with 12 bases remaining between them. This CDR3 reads CASSWSGGQPQHF. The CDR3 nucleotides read TGTGCCAGCAGTTGGAGTGGTGGCCAGCCCCAGCATTTT.